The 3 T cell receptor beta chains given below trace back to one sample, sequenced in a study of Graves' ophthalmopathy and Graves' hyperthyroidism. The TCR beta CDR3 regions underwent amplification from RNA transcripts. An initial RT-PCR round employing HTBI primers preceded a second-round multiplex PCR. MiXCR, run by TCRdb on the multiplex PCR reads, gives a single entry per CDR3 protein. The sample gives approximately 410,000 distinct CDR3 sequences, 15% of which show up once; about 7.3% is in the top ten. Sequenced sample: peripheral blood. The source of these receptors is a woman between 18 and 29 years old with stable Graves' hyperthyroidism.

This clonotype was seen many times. CDR3 in DNA: TGTGCCAGCAGTGACTACGACAGGGCCAACACCGGGGAGCTGTTTTTT. It translates to CASSDYDRANTGELFF. The chain links TRBV6-4 to TRBJ2-2; 7 nucleotides agree with TRBD1. With V trimmed by 1 base and J by 2 bases, 4 bases remained unmatched. Germline loops: CDR1 MRHNA, CDR2 SNTAGT. The CDR3 has 16 residues.

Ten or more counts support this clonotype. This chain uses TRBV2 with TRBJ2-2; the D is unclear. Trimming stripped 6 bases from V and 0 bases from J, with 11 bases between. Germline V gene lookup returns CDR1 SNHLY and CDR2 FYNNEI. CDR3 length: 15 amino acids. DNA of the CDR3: TGTGCCAGCAGGCAGCGATCCGCGAACACCGGGGAGCTGTTTTTT. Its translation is CASRQRSANTGELFF.

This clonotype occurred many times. CDR3 region: CASSPPLAVVAWETQYF. In nucleotides, the CDR3 is TGTGCCAGCTCACCACCCTTAGCCGTGGTAGCATGGGAGACCCAGTACTTC. The gene calls are TRBV18 and TRBJ2-5, with D unclear. V lost 0 bases and J lost 5, with 19 bases in between. CDR1 is KGHSH, CDR2 LQKENI, per germline. There are 17 residues in the CDR3.